This T cell receptor (beta chain) was observed in a study of blood T cell repertoires in COVID-19. Regarding this clone: Different DNA sequences within this sample yield the same CDR3.

The V gene lost 3 bases and the J gene lost 5 bases, with 7 bases spanning the gap. This CDR3 region has 12 residues. The method was immunoSEQ multiplex PCR; TCRdb's version includes in-frame clones alone and lacks a portion of them. Seen here are more than 300,000 clones, 88% observed once, and the top ten hold 7% to 8%. The V and J genes are TRBV12-3 or TRBV12-4 and TRBJ1-1, with TRBD1 as a possible D gene (5 bases). The specimen sequenced was peripheral blood. The receptor was isolated from a woman in her seventies with COVID-19, enrolled during active disease. DNA of the CDR3: TGTGCCAGCAGTTTGCCAGGGACTGAAGCTTTCTTT. The encoded protein is CASSLPGTEAFF.